The subject of this entry is one T cell receptor beta chain. TCRdb re-derived calls from the 5' RACE reads in MiXCR, one entry per CDR3 protein. The sample holds 450,000 to 650,000 distinct CDR3 sequences, about 20% seen once. V shed 1 base and J shed 3 bases, with 14 bases lying between them. The CDR3 runs 16 residues. These data originate in a study of T-cell memory formation after mild COVID-19. Sequenced input: PBMCs or a T cell subset sorted from them (not recorded which). The TCR comes from an adult woman who had mild COVID-19 (a few samples of this study predate the infection). Cell type and time point are not known. J is TRBJ2-3 and V is TRBV12-3 or TRBV12-4; possibly TRBD1 for D (5 bases). For the CDR3, the DNA is TGTGCCAGCAGTTTAGGGGTGATGGGGCCTACAGATACGCAGTATTTT. The encoded protein is CASSLGVMGPTDTQYF.